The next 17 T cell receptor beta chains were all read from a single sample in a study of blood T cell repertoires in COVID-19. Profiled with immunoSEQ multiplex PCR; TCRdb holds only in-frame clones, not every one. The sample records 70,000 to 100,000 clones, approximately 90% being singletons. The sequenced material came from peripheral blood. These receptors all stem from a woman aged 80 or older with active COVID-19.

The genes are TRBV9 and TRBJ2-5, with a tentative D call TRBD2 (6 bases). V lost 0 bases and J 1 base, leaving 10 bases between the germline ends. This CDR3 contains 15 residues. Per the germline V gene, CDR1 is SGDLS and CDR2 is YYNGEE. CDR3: CASSVVAGIQETQYF. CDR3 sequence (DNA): TGTGCCAGCAGCGTAGTTGCGGGGATCCAAGAGACCCAGTACTTC.

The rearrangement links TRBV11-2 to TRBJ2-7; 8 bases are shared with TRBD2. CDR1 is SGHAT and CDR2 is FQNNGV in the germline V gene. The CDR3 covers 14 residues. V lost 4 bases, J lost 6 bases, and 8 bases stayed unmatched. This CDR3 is CASSSLAGYAEQYF. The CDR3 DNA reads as TGTGCCAGCAGCTCCTTAGCGGGGTATGCCGAGCAGTACTTC.

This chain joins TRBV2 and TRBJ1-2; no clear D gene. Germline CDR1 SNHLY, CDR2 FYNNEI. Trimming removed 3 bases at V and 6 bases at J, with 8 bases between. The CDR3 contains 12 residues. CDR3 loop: CASSDRNNGYTF. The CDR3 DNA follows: TGTGCCAGCAGTGACCGCAACAATGGCTACACCTTC.

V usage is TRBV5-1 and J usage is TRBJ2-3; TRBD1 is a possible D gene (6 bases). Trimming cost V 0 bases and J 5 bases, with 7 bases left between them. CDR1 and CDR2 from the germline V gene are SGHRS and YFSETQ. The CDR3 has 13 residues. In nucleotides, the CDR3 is TGCGCCAGCAGCTTGGAAGGGGGAGATACGCAGTATTTT. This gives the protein CASSLEGGDTQYF.

In nucleotides, the CDR3 is TGCGCCAGCGGGACTAGCGGGGGTCACAATGAGCAGTTCTTC. Its protein is CASGTSGGHNEQFF. The chain is built from TRBV5-1 and TRBJ2-1; TRBD2 matches at 14 bases. The CDR3 has 14 residues. Germline V gene data show CDR1 as SGHRS and CDR2 as YFSETQ. V was clipped by 7 bases and J by 5 bases; unmatched bases: 2.

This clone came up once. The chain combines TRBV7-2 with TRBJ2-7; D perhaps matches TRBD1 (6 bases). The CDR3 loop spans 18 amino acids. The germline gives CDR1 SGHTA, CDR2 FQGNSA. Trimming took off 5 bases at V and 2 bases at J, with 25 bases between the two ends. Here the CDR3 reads CASSPAQGYVYYAYEQYF. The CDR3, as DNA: TGTGCCAGCAGCCCCGCCCAGGGGTACGTTTATTATGCCTACGAGCAGTACTTC.

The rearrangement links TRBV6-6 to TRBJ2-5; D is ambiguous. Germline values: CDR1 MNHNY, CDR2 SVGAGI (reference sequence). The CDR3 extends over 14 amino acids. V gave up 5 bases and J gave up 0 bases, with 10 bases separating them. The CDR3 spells CASSHGGYQETQYF. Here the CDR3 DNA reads TGTGCCAGCAGTCACGGCGGATACCAAGAGACCCAGTACTTC.

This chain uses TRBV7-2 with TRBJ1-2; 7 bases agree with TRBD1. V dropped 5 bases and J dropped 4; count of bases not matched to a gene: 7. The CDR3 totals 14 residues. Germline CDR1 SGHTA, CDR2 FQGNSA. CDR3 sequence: CASSADRFGYGYTF. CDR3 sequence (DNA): TGTGCCAGCAGCGCGGACAGGTTTGGCTATGGCTACACCTTC.

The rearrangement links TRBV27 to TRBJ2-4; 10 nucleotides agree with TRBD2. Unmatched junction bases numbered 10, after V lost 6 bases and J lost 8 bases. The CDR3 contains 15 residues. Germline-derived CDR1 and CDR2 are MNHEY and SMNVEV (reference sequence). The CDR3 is CASRPSQRGGYIQYF. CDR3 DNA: TGTGCCAGCAGACCTTCTCAGCGGGGGGGGTACATTCAGTACTTC.

The CDR3, as DNA: TGTGCCAGCAGTTTCCTAACAGGGGGGGAGCAGTACTTC. This sequence encodes CASSFLTGGEQYF. This rearrangement joins TRBV12-3 or TRBV12-4 to TRBJ2-7; 8 bases are a match to TRBD1. The V gene end was trimmed by 3 bases and the J gene end by 7 bases; junction bases not matched to a gene: 5. The CDR3 sequence is 13 residues long.

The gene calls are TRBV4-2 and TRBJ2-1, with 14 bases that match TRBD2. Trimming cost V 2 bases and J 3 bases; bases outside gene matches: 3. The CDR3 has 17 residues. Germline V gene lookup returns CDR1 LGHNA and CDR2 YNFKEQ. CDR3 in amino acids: CASSQRGLAGDYNEQFF. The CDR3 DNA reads TGTGCCAGCAGCCAACGGGGACTAGCGGGAGACTACAATGAGCAGTTCTTC.

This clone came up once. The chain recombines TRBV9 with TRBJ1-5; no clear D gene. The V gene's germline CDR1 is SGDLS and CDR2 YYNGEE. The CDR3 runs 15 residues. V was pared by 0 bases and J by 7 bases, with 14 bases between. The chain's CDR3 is CASSVVDGPGQPQHF. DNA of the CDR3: TGTGCCAGCAGCGTAGTCGACGGCCCCGGGCAGCCCCAGCATTTT.

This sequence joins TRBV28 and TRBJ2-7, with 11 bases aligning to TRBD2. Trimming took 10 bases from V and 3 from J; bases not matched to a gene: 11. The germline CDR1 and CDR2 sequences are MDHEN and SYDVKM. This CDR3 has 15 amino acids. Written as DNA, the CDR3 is TGTGCCATAGACATGACGACTAGCGGGAACTACGAGCAGTACTTC. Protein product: CAIDMTTSGNYEQYF.

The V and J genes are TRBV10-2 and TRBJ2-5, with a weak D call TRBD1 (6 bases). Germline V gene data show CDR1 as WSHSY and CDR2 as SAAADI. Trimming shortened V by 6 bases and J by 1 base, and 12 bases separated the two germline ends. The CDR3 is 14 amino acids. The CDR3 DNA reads TGCGCCAGCAGGCCGGACAGAACCCAAGAGACCCAGTACTTC. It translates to CASRPDRTQETQYF.

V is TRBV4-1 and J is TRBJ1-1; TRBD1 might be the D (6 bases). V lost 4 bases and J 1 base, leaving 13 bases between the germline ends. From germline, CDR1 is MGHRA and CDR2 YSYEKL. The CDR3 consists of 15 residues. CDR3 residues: CASSPTRGGNTEAFF. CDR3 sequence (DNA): TGCGCCAGCAGCCCTACTAGGGGGGGGAACACTGAAGCTTTCTTT.

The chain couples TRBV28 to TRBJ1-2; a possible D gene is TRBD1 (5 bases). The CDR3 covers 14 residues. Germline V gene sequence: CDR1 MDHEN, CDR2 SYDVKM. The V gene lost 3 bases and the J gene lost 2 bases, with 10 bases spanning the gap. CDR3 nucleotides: TGTGCCAGCAGTTTCACAGGTTCCAACTATGGCTACACCTTC. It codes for CASSFTGSNYGYTF.

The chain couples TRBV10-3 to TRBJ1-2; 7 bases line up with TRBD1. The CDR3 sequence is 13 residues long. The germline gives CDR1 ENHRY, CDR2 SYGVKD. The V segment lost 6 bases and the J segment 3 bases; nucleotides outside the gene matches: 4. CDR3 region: CAIRGGADYGYTF. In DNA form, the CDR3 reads TGTGCCATCAGAGGGGGCGCGGACTATGGCTACACCTTC.